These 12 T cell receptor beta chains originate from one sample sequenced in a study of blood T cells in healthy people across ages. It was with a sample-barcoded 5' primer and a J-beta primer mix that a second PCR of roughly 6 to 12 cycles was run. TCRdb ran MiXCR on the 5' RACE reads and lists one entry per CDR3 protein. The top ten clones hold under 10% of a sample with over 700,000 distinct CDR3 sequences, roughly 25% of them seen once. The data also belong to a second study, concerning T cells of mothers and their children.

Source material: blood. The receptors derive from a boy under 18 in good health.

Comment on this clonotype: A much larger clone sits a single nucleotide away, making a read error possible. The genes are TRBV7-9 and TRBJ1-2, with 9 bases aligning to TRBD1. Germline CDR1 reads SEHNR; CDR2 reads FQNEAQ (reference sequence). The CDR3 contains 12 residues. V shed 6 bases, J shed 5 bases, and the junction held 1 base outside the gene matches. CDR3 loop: CASRGQGYGYTF. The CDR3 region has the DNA TGTGCCAGCAGGGGACAGGGATATGGCTACACCTTC.

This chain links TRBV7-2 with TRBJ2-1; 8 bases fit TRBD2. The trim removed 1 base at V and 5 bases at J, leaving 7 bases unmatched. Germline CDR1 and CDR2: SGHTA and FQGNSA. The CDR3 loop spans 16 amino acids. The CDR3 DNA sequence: TGTGCCAGCAGCTTAGAGTCAGCGGGGGACCACAATGAGCAGTTCTTC. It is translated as CASSLESAGDHNEQFF.

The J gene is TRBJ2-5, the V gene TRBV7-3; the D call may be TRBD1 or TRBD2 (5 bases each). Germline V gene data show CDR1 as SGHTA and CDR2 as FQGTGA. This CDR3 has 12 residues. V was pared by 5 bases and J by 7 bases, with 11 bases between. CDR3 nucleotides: TGTGCCAGCAGCCCAATGAGGGGGACCCAGTACTTC. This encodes CASSPMRGTQYF.

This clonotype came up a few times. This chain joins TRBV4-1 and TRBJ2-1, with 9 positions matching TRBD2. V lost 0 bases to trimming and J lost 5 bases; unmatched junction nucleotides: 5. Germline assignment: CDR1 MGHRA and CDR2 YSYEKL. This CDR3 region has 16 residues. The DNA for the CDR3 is TGCGCCAGCAGCCAAGATTCACCTAGCGGGAACAATGAGCAGTTCTTC. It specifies CASSQDSPSGNNEQFF.

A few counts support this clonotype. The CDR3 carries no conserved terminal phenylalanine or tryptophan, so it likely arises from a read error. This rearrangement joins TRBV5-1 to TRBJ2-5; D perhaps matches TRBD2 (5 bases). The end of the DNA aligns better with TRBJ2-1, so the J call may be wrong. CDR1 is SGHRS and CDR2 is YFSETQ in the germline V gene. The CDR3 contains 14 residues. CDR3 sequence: CASTDEGSSNEQFS. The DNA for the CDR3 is TGCGCCAGCACCGACGAGGGTTCGTCCAATGAGCAGTTCTCC.

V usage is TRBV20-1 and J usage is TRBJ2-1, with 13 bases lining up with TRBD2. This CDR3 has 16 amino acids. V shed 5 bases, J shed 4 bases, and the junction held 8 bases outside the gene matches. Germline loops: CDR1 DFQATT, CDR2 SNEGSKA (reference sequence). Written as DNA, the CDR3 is TGCAGTGCTGGATCCCGACTAGCGGGGGGTTACAATGAGCAGTTCTTC. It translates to CSAGSRLAGGYNEQFF.

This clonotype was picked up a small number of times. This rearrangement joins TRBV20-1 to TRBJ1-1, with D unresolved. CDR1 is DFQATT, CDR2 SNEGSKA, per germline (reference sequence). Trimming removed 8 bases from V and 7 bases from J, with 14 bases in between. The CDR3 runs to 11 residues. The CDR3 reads CSPQAGLEAFF. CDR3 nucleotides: TGCAGTCCCCAGGCAGGCCTTGAAGCTTTCTTT.

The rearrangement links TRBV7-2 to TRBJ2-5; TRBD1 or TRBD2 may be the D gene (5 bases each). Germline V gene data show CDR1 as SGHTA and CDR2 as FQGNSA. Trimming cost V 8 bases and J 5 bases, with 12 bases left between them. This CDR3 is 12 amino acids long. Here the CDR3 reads CASAWGSETQYF. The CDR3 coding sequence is TGTGCCAGCGCCTGGGGGTCGGAGACCCAGTACTTC. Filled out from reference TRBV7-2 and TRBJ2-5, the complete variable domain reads GAGVSQSPSNKVTEKGKDVELRCDPISGHTALYWYRQSLGQGLEFLIYFQGNSAPDKSGLPSDRFSAERTGGSVSTLTIQRTQQEDSAVYLCASAWGSETQYFGPGTRLLVL.

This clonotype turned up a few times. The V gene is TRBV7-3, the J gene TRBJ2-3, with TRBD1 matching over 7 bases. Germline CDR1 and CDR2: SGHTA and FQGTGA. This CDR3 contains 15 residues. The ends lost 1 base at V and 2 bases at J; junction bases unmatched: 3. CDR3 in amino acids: CASSLMGQSTDTQYF. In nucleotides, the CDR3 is TGTGCCAGCAGCTTAATGGGACAGTCCACAGATACGCAGTATTTT.

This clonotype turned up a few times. The CDR3 sequence: CASSLGRGGFGDIQYF. The CDR3 DNA follows: TGTGCCAGCAGCCTCGGAAGAGGAGGGTTTGGAGACATTCAGTACTTC. The genes are TRBV6-5 and TRBJ2-4, with TRBD2 as a possible D gene (6 bases). Germline V gene sequence: CDR1 MNHEY, CDR2 SVGAGI. Trimming shortened V by 6 bases and J by 8 bases, and 23 bases separated the two germline ends. This CDR3 spans 16 amino acids.

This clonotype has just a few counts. The CDR3, as DNA: TGTGCCAGCTCCGAGGATCCCGAAGGGGGTGAGCAGTACTTC. It encodes CASSEDPEGGEQYF. The chain has TRBV6-4 and TRBJ2-7; tentative D call: TRBD1 (6 bases). V dropped 8 bases and J dropped 7 bases, with 21 bases sitting between them. The CDR3 covers 14 residues. Germline V gene data show CDR1 as MRHNA and CDR2 as SNTAGT.

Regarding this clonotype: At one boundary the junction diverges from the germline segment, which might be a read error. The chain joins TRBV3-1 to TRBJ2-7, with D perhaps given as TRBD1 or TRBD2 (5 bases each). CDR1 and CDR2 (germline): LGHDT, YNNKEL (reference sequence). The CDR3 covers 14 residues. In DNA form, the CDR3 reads TGTGCCAGCAGTCAAGGGGACCGCGCCTACGAGCAGTACTTC. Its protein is CASSQGDRAYEQYF.